One and the same sample provided the 20 T cell receptor beta chains below, sequenced in a study of PD-L1 blockade in urothelial cancer. The assay was immunoSEQ multiplex PCR, and TCRdb's table has in-frame clones only and misses some. The table lists under 40,000 clones, around 90% of them singletons. The specimen was PBMCs, collected around atezolizumab (anti-PD-L1) treatment. These receptors were taken from a man aged 65-85 years with urothelial cancer.

V usage is TRBV28 and J usage is TRBJ2-5; 7 nucleotides match TRBD1. V shed 4 bases and J 13 bases; nucleotides not matched to a gene: 9. CDR1 and CDR2 from the germline V gene are MDHEN and SYDVKM. CDR3 length equals 12 residues. CDR3 in DNA: TGTGCCAGCAGTTCTGGACAGGCCCGCCCGTACTTC. Its protein product is CASSSGQARPYF.

V and J are TRBV28 and TRBJ2-4, with a possible D match to TRBD2 (7 bases). Trimming removed 8 bases at V and 6 bases at J, with 11 bases between. CDR3 length equals 12 residues. Germline loops: CDR1 MDHEN, CDR2 SYDVKM. Here the CDR3 reads CASRGARNIQYF. The CDR3 bases are TGTGCCAGCCGGGGGGCCCGAAACATTCAGTACTTC.

The chain couples TRBV6-6 to TRBJ2-2; 10 nucleotides match TRBD1. Per germline, CDR1 MNHNY and CDR2 SVGAGI (reference sequence). The CDR3 is 16 amino acids. Trimming cost V 2 bases and J 6 bases; bases outside gene matches: 6. CDR3 coding DNA: TGTGCCAGCAGTTACGGAGGGACAGGGGCCTCCGGGGAGCTGTTTTTT. Protein sequence: CASSYGGTGASGELFF.

The rearrangement uses TRBV6-5 and TRBJ1-4; tentatively, D is TRBD1 (6 bases). V lost 8 bases and J 0 bases, leaving 13 bases between the germline ends. Germline CDR1 reads MNHEY; CDR2 reads SVGAGI. The CDR3 runs 15 residues. This chain's CDR3 is CASAIQGSTNEKLFF. The CDR3 DNA follows: TGTGCCAGCGCTATCCAGGGGTCAACTAATGAAAAACTGTTTTTT.

The rearrangement uses TRBV5-6 and TRBJ2-7; D is undetermined. Germline-derived CDR1 and CDR2 are SGHDT and YYEEEE. Trimming left V 3 bases short and J 3 bases short, with 25 bases between. This CDR3 contains 18 residues. CDR3 DNA sequence: TGTGCCAGCAGCTCCGTCCGAGCCCCTCGGTTCGGCGGCTACGAGCAGTACTTC. Its protein is CASSSVRAPRFGGYEQYF.

J is TRBJ1-1 and V is TRBV29-1; TRBD1 is a possible D gene (6 bases). The V gene lost 6 bases and the J gene lost 5 bases, with 19 bases spanning the gap. The CDR3 has 14 amino acids. Germline CDR1 is SQVTM and CDR2 is ANQGSEA. CDR3: CSVDIQGRGTEAFF. CDR3 sequence (DNA): TGCAGCGTGGACATCCAGGGGAGGGGGACTGAAGCTTTCTTT.

The chain recombines TRBV6-1 with TRBJ1-2; maybe TRBD1 (5 bases). Germline assignment: CDR1 MNHNS and CDR2 SASEGT. V was cut by 4 bases and J by 7 bases, with 13 bases left in between. The CDR3 is 13 residues long. CDR3 protein: CASSARGGTGYTF. For the CDR3, the DNA is TGTGCCAGCAGTGCCCGGGGGGGGACTGGCTACACCTTC.

The chain links TRBV6-6 to TRBJ2-7, with D tentatively TRBD2 (5 bases). V was trimmed by 2 bases and J by 5 bases, leaving 10 bases between them. CDR3 length equals 13 residues. Germline CDR1 and CDR2: MNHNY and SVGAGI (reference sequence). The CDR3 nucleotides read TGTGCCAGCAGTTACCGGAACGGGGACGAGCAGTACTTC. Amino acid sequence: CASSYRNGDEQYF.

This clone was seen a single time. This sequence joins TRBV11-3 and TRBJ2-1, with 7 bases identical to TRBD2. Germline values: CDR1 SGHNT, CDR2 YENEEA. This CDR3 is built from 17 residues. Trimming at V came to 5 bases and at J to 5 bases, leaving 15 bases not matched to a gene. The CDR3 reads CASSPPPRAGDHNEQFF. CDR3 in DNA: TGTGCCAGCAGCCCGCCCCCCCGGGCGGGAGACCACAATGAGCAGTTCTTC.

The chain employs TRBV10-2 and TRBJ2-1, with D maybe TRBD2 (5 bases). Germline V gene lookup returns CDR1 WSHSY and CDR2 SAAADI. The CDR3 contains 15 residues. The V end was cut by 1 base, the J end by 5 bases, with 12 bases between. The CDR3 nucleotides read TGCGCCAGCAGTGAGTGGAGGAAGTGGGACAATGAGCAGTTCTTC. Its protein is CASSEWRKWDNEQFF.

The chain has TRBV10-3 and TRBJ1-1, with no clear D. This CDR3 has 13 amino acids. Trimming left V 6 bases short and J 4 bases short, with 12 bases between. Germline V gene data show CDR1 as ENHRY and CDR2 as SYGVKD. The CDR3: CAIRPVGGTEAFF. CDR3 bases: TGTGCCATCAGACCCGTCGGAGGCACTGAAGCTTTCTTT.

The chain employs TRBV9 and TRBJ1-3; TRBD1 might be the D (6 bases). V lost 7 bases to trimming and J lost 0 bases, with 11 bases between them. Germline lookup yields CDR1 SGDLS and CDR2 YYNGEE. This CDR3 region has 14 residues. The CDR3 nucleotides are TGTGCCAGCGGCAGGGGTGACTCTGGAAACACCATATATTTT. Protein: CASGRGDSGNTIYF.

The rearrangement joins TRBV6-6 to TRBJ2-5; D is possibly TRBD1 (6 bases). Germline V lookup: CDR1 MNHNY, CDR2 SVGAGI (reference sequence). The CDR3 is 15 residues long. Trimming removed 2 bases from V and 1 base from J, with 11 bases in between. CDR3 protein: CASSYPTGFQETQYF. The CDR3 coding sequence is TGTGCCAGCAGTTACCCCACAGGGTTCCAAGAGACCCAGTACTTC.

In the case of this clone: One junction end does not reproduce the germline sequence, and a read error may be involved. CDR3 amino acids: CASRIGRGPNQPQHF. CDR3 DNA: TGTGCCAGTCGTATAGGCAGGGGCCCTAATCAGCCCCAGCATTTT. The rearrangement links TRBV19 to TRBJ1-5, with D perhaps TRBD1 (6 bases). Germline V gene data show CDR1 as LNHDA and CDR2 as SQIVND (reference sequence). The CDR3 runs to 15 residues.

V gene TRBV27 combines with J gene TRBJ2-7; TRBD1 agrees at 8 bases. Germline-derived CDR1 and CDR2 are MNHEY and SMNVEV (reference sequence). The ends lost 6 bases at V and 3 bases at J; junction bases unmatched: 7. This CDR3 has 14 amino acids. CDR3 region: CASRRQGKFYEQYF. For the CDR3, the DNA is TGTGCCAGCAGGCGACAGGGGAAGTTCTACGAGCAGTACTTC.

The chain is built from TRBV15 and TRBJ2-7, with D unresolved. Trimming removed 0 bases from V and 3 bases from J, with 6 bases in between. CDR1 and CDR2 (germline): LNHNV, YYDKDF (reference sequence). The CDR3 is made up of 13 amino acids. The CDR3 sequence: CATSRDNSYEQYF. The DNA of the CDR3 is TGTGCCACCAGCAGAGACAACAGCTACGAGCAGTACTTC.

The chain uses TRBV7-9 and TRBJ2-2; 11 nucleotides align to TRBD1. The V gene's germline CDR1 is SEHNR and CDR2 FQNEAQ (reference sequence). Unmatched junction bases numbered 2, after V lost 5 bases and J lost 3 bases. The length of the CDR3 is 15 residues. CDR3 amino acids: CASSRTGGYTGELFF. In DNA form, the CDR3 reads TGTGCCAGCAGCCGGACAGGGGGCTACACCGGGGAGCTGTTTTTT.

The CDR3 is CASSFPHGLNPEGQETQYF. The CDR3 coding sequence is TGTGCCAGCAGTTTCCCCCACGGTCTCAACCCGGAGGGGCAAGAGACCCAGTACTTC. This sequence joins TRBV28 and TRBJ2-5; a weak D match, TRBD2 (6 bases). V was cut by 3 bases and J by 2 bases, with 25 bases left in between. The length of the CDR3 is 19 residues. CDR1 MDHEN and CDR2 SYDVKM come from the germline V gene.

The chain uses TRBV5-3 and TRBJ1-3; tentative D call: TRBD1 (6 bases). TRBV5-3 is assigned to the ORF class and has an uncertain function. Deletions cut 0 bases from V and 0 bases from J, with 7 bases between. The CDR3 is 15 residues long. CDR3 sequence: CARSLVQGSGNTIYF. The CDR3 nucleotides read TGTGCCAGAAGCTTGGTACAGGGCTCTGGAAACACCATATATTTT.

The rearrangement uses TRBV19 and TRBJ2-1; 8 positions match TRBD2. Germline CDR1 is LNHDA and CDR2 is SQIVND (reference sequence). V trimming: 7 bases; J trimming: 7 bases; junction bases outside the gene matches: 6. This CDR3 contains 13 residues. CDR3 region: CASNPGTRNEQFF. In DNA form, the CDR3 reads TGTGCCAGTAATCCCGGGACTAGGAATGAGCAGTTCTTC.